The sequence of this T cell receptor (beta chain) was determined in a study of beta chain features in type 1 diabetes (dated by TCRdb to the late 2010s). The study in broad terms: Mean age, gender distribution, total cell number and subset yield were not different between patients and healthy donors. A total of roughly 99,000,000 sorted cells were examined across all samples, and the number of cells per subset was strongly correlated with RNA yield. In the study, TCRB repertoires of sorted circulating CD4+ T cell subsets from recently diagnosed type 1 diabetes patients were compared with those of matched healthy donors. Regulatory and stem cell-like memory subsets were obtained from only 8 patients and roughly 8 healthy donors, while naive and central memory subsets were obtained from all 30 or so donors.

Study-wide findings and limitations: Naive, central memory and regulatory TCRB repertoires appeared to be more similar among patients than among healthy donors. A moderate but significant shortening of TCRB CDR3 length was observed in type 1 diabetes patients in all four CD4+ subsets. Because cDNA was sequenced instead of genomic DNA, highly expressing activated cells could be over-represented, though the groups showed no difference in activation or CD3 levels. Only small numbers of individuals were included in the HLA sub-analyses, which left unresolved whether HLA type had any influence on TCRB rearrangement. PCR may preferentially amplify shorter templates, but because patient and control samples were amplified and corrected together, any resulting skew would affect both groups equally. At VDJ recombination sites, patients with type 1 diabetes made fewer insertions and deleted more nucleotides, a pattern implying thymic rearrangement abnormalities.

The entire amount of isolated RNA was reverse transcribed using the High Capacity cDNA Reverse Transcription Kit, so the sequenced TCRB transcripts were expressed ones. Naive, central memory and regulatory T cell samples underwent deep immunoSEQ sequencing, averaging approximately 3.5 million total reads per sample. After sorted cells were lysed in RLT buffer, RNA was extracted with DNase-treated RNeasy Micro or Mini kits, with the choice depending on cell number. Each cell subset was processed on its own to prevent cross-contamination, while patient and healthy donor samples were processed together. TCRB sequences were amplified from cDNA with the immunoSEQ multiplex PCR, producing 87-bp fragments spanning the CDR3 region. Sequencing of the amplicons was done on the Illumina HiSeq platform. Concerning the study's data processing: PCR bias was computationally corrected using synthetic template baselines, reads within Hamming distance 2 were collapsed, and singletons that could not be merged were discarded. By aligning reads against IMGT, V, D and J genes, CDR3 length, and insertions or deletions at six rearrangement sites were assigned. Within each subset, clonotype counts were normalized to sorted cell number, and only after that were true diversity and Gini coefficients computed with the tcR R package. Repertoire sharing was quantified using the overlap coefficient calculated on TCRB nucleotide sequences. Drawn from immuneACCESS, this table holds only the in-frame rearrangements with V and J called that TCRdb kept. Clones are partly lost; checked studies trace under half to an unresolved V gene and leave the rest unexplained. That table supplies the V and J calls and clone size; D and trimming were determined from the DNA. The sample table contains over 150,000 clones; only one count was recorded for approximately 8.1% of them. The ten largest clones add up to approximately 0.69% of the sample.

A single peripheral blood draw of approximately 120 mL on average was collected from each donor into heparinised tubes. A BD FACSAria II was used to sort naive, central memory, regulatory and stem cell-like memory CD4+ T cells with a panel that included CD45RO, CCR7, CD25, CD127, CD95 and CD27. Every sorted population had a purity above 95%. PBMCs were isolated immediately by Lymphoprep density gradient centrifugation and stained directly without culture. So that batch effects would be minimized, each experiment stained and sorted samples in pairs, pairing one healthy donor with one patient. Remarks on this clone: Its antigen target is currently unknown. The sample holds no much larger clone one base away, and base qualities are not on file.

The trim is 1 base for V and 6 bases for J, with a gap of 12 bases between the germline ends. The CDR3 measures 14 amino acids from cysteine to phenylalanine. The sequence is cut down to CDR3 DNA, 42 bases in frame from base 1. CDR1 SGHNT and CDR2 YYREEE are derived from the germline V gene (reference sequence). The clonotype originates from a man in his late teens or twenties in good health. Here the chain combines TRBV5-4 and TRBJ2-3; the D segment could be TRBD1, given 6 matching bases. Sequencing was performed on central memory CD4+ T cells from blood. The DNA sequence follows: TGTGCCAGCAGCTTGAGGGTCCAGGGGGATACGCAGTATTTT. It encodes CASSLRVQGDTQYF.